This T cell receptor beta chain was documented in a study of shared clonotypes between healthy human individuals. CDR1 and CDR2 from the germline V gene are MDHEN and SYDVKM. This CDR3 is 15 amino acids long. Trimming removed 4 bases at V and 0 bases at J, with 12 bases between. The data were produced by immunoSEQ multiplex PCR, yet TCRdb's version contains in-frame clones alone and is incomplete. The table shows some 1.4 million clones, with more than 95% occurring only once. The sequenced sample consisted of naive CD4+ T cells sorted from blood. The subset: CD45RA+ positively selected. V and J are TRBV28 and TRBJ1-2, with D tentatively TRBD1 (6 bases). The receptor's source is a man aged 30-40 years in good health. CDR3 residues: CASSSGGLTNYGYTF. CDR3 sequence (DNA): TGTGCCAGCAGTTCCGGGGGGCTTACTAACTATGGCTACACCTTC.